Included here is one TCR beta chain sequence, with context. No antigen is known for it. This CDR3 spans 17 amino acids. V lost 3 bases, J lost 1 base, and 16 bases lay in between. Germline loops: CDR1 WSHSY, CDR2 SAAADI. This record belongs to a study of T cell responses to AZD1222 COVID-19 vaccine. Measured with immunoSEQ multiplex PCR; TCRdb has only the in-frame clones, and not every one. The table has more than 250,000 clones, approximately 95% seen once; the top ten hold around 0.58%. Study results and caveats: In the spike-specific TCR repertoire, nearly half reportedly target unmutated variant regions. Of the AZD1222 recipients, only five or six were seropositive at baseline. Spike as a whole was targeted by vaccine-associated CD4 TCRs, dominant at 160-218 and 743-854. White British ancestry dominated among donors, who included more females, and clonal diversity was possibly underestimated.

The V gene is TRBV10-2, the J gene TRBJ1-5, with D possibly being TRBD1 (6 bases). The clonotype was recovered from an adult in good health. The material sequenced was peripheral blood, taken on day 0 of AZD1222 vaccination. The CDR3 DNA is TGCGCCAGCAGTGATTGGGGGGGCGCAGGGAGCAATCAGCCCCAGCATTTT. Its protein product is CASSDWGGAGSNQPQHF.